Shown below are 28 T cell receptor beta chains from a single sample sequenced in a study of cytomegalovirus exposure and HLA in healthy donors. The PCR had 60 Vbeta and 13 Jbeta primers. Data came from immunoSEQ multiplex PCR; TCRdb stores just in-frame clones and leaves some out. The sample has 75,000 to 100,000 clones, 60% to 80% seen once. The sequenced sample consisted of PBMCs. Receptor source: a female donor in good health and CMV-seronegative.

The rearrangement uses TRBV6-4 and TRBJ2-3; 11 bases fit TRBD2. The germline gives CDR1 MRHNA, CDR2 SNTAGT. V lost 4 bases to trimming and J lost 7 bases; unmatched junction nucleotides: 13. This CDR3 spans 17 amino acids. The CDR3 protein is CASSVLAGVIRLHTQYF. DNA for the CDR3: TGTGCCAGCAGTGTACTAGCGGGAGTTATCAGGTTGCATACGCAGTATTTT.

The chain recombines TRBV7-6 with TRBJ1-1; 7 bases line up with TRBD1. Looked up from germline, CDR1 is SGHVS and CDR2 is FNYEAQ. J was trimmed by 1 base and V by 5 bases; bases with no gene match: 4. CDR3 size: 14 residues. The CDR3 loop reads CASSPGTENTEAFF. The CDR3 DNA reads as TGTGCCAGCAGCCCCGGGACAGAGAACACTGAAGCTTTCTTT.

This chain links TRBV28 with TRBJ1-1, with D possibly TRBD1 on 5 matching bases. The germline V gene encodes CDR1 MDHEN and CDR2 SYDVKM. The CDR3 runs 13 residues. V was trimmed by 9 bases and J by 4 bases, leaving 15 bases between them. In DNA, the CDR3 is TGTGCCAGTAACCTGGGGGGGGGCACTGAAGCTTTCTTT. It specifies CASNLGGGTEAFF.

The rearrangement uses TRBV7-2 and TRBJ1-5; the match to TRBD1 covers 8 bases. This CDR3 is 15 amino acids long. CDR1 and CDR2 (germline): SGHTA, FQGNSA. The V gene end was trimmed by 5 bases and the J gene end by 7 bases; junction bases not matched to a gene: 10. This CDR3 is CASSLTSDRGQPQHF. CDR3 in DNA: TGTGCCAGCAGCCTCACGAGTGACAGGGGCCAGCCCCAGCATTTT.

This sequence joins TRBV30 and TRBJ1-2; 7 nucleotides agree with TRBD1. The J segment lost 5 bases and the V segment lost 5 bases, leaving 14 bases of the junction unmatched. This CDR3 comprises 15 residues. The germline V gene has CDR1 GTSNPN and CDR2 SVGIG (reference sequence). This CDR3 is CAWEPPRGQSYGYTF. In DNA form, the CDR3 reads TGTGCCTGGGAACCCCCTAGGGGACAGTCTTATGGCTACACCTTC.

This clone was detected only a few times. The chain carries TRBV14 and TRBJ2-3; TRBD2 matches 8 bases. The V segment lost 0 bases and the J segment 0 bases; nucleotides outside the gene matches: 8. The CDR3 contains 18 residues. CDR1 SGHDN and CDR2 FVKESK come from the germline V gene. CDR3 region: CASSQDGPLAGSTDTQYF. Here the CDR3 DNA reads TGTGCCAGCAGCCAAGATGGTCCTTTAGCGGGGAGCACAGATACGCAGTATTTT.

The V and J genes are TRBV5-1 and TRBJ2-7; possibly TRBD1 for D (5 bases). The CDR3 is 14 amino acids. Between the trimmed V and J ends, which lost 0 bases and 6 bases, there was a span of 13 bases. Germline V CDR1 and CDR2: SGHRS, YFSETQ. This CDR3 reads CASSLGYRLSEQYF. In nucleotides, the CDR3 is TGCGCCAGCAGCTTGGGGTACAGGCTATCCGAGCAGTACTTC.

V is TRBV27 and J is TRBJ2-5; 10 bases are shared with TRBD2. Germline V gives CDR1 MNHEY, CDR2 SMNVEV (reference sequence). This CDR3 spans 15 amino acids. The trim removed 6 bases at V and 9 bases at J, leaving 13 bases unmatched. The CDR3 DNA follows: TGTGCCAGCAGGAGCGGGGGGGCCTTTATTAGATCCCAGTACTTC. Protein: CASRSGGAFIRSQYF.

This clone has just a few counts. The chain is built from TRBV7-2 and TRBJ1-1; D unresolved. The CDR3 length is 14 residues. The V gene lost 1 base and the J gene lost 1 base, with 7 bases spanning the gap. Germline values: CDR1 SGHTA, CDR2 FQGNSA. CDR3: CASSLERENTEAFF. The CDR3 coding sequence is TGTGCCAGCAGCTTAGAGAGGGAGAACACTGAAGCTTTCTTT.

The rearrangement joins TRBV30 to TRBJ2-3, with 11 bases fitting TRBD1. Losses at the gene ends were 1 base for V and 11 bases for J; bases not matched to a gene: 2. From germline, CDR1 is GTSNPN and CDR2 SVGIG (reference sequence). The CDR3 sequence is 12 residues long. CDR3 coding DNA: TGTGCCTGGAGTGGGGGACAGGGGGGGCAGTATTTT. Translation: CAWSGGQGGQYF.

This chain joins TRBV7-9 and TRBJ2-1, with D hard to call. The germline V and J ends were trimmed by 1 base and 5 bases, with 15 bases remaining between them. The CDR3 sequence is 16 residues long. CDR1 and CDR2 from the germline V gene are SEHNR and FQNEAQ (reference sequence). The CDR3 region has the DNA TGTGCCAGCAGCTTAGATTTGCGGAGTGCACACAATGAGCAGTTCTTC. Translated: CASSLDLRSAHNEQFF.

This clone appeared once. The chain carries TRBV4-1 and TRBJ1-2; TRBD1 matches at 9 bases. The V segment lost 4 bases and the J segment 7 bases; nucleotides outside the gene matches: 10. The CDR3 runs to 15 residues. The germline CDR1 and CDR2 sequences are MGHRA and YSYEKL. The CDR3 DNA reads as TGCGCCAGCAGCCCGGGACAGGGCACCGCTATTGGCTACACCTTC. It is translated as CASSPGQGTAIGYTF.

This chain uses TRBV9 with TRBJ1-4; no clear D gene. Trimming took off 0 bases at V and 0 bases at J, with 3 bases between the two ends. The CDR3 is 14 amino acids. Per germline, CDR1 SGDLS and CDR2 YYNGEE. The CDR3, as DNA: TGTGCCAGCAGCGTAGCCGCAACTAATGAAAAACTGTTTTTT. Its translation: CASSVAATNEKLFF. The full variable domain, with the rest looked up from reference TRBV9 and TRBJ1-4, is DSGVTQTPKHLITATGQRVTLRCSPRSGDLSVYWYQQSLDQGLQFLIQYYNGEERAKGNILERFSAQQFPDLHSELNLSSLELGDSALYFCASSVAATNEKLFFGSGTQLSVL.

The rearrangement joins TRBV7-8 to TRBJ2-1; a weak D match, TRBD2 (6 bases). Germline CDR1 SGHVS, CDR2 FQNEAQ. This CDR3 is 18 amino acids long. Deletions cut 5 bases from V and 6 bases from J, with 26 bases between. The CDR3 DNA reads as TGTGCCAGCAGCCCGCTGAAAGGGAGGACACCCCTGGGCAATGAGCAGTTCTTC. Translating it yields CASSPLKGRTPLGNEQFF. Complete variable domain (other parts from reference TRBV7-8 and TRBJ2-1): GAGVSQSPRYKVAKRGQDVALRCDPISGHVSLFWYQQALGQGPEFLTYFQNEAQLDKSGLPSDRFFAERPEGSVSTLKIQRTQQEDSAVYLCASSPLKGRTPLGNEQFFGPGTRLTVL.

The chain employs TRBV25-1 and TRBJ1-2; D gene unclear. This CDR3 has 15 amino acids. In germline, CDR1 is MGHDK, CDR2 SYGVNS. V dropped 8 bases and J dropped 5 bases, with 21 bases sitting between them. The CDR3: CASWGDWPGGYGYTF. In DNA form, the CDR3 reads TGTGCCAGCTGGGGTGATTGGCCAGGAGGGTATGGCTACACCTTC.

This clone was picked up one time. This rearrangement joins TRBV27 to TRBJ1-5; D is possibly TRBD1 (6 bases). The CDR3 extends over 16 amino acids. V was cut by 5 bases and J by 4 bases, with 18 bases left in between. CDR1 is MNHEY, CDR2 SMNVEV, per germline (reference sequence). The CDR3 loop is CASSRVGGPSNQPQHF. CDR3 DNA sequence: TGTGCCAGCAGTCGTGTGGGGGGGCCTAGTAATCAGCCCCAGCATTTT.

This chain uses TRBV19 with TRBJ2-7; 10 nucleotides agree with TRBD1. With V trimmed by 0 bases and J by 3 bases, 5 bases remained unmatched. The CDR3 loop spans 16 amino acids. From germline, CDR1 is LNHDA and CDR2 SQIVND (reference sequence). Here the CDR3 DNA reads TGTGCCAGTAGTATAGATCAGGGGACAGGGGTCTACGAGCAGTACTTC. Translation gives CASSIDQGTGVYEQYF.

V usage is TRBV5-1 and J usage is TRBJ2-2, with TRBD2 matching over 7 bases. The V segment lost 5 bases and the J segment 7 bases; nucleotides outside the gene matches: 11. The CDR3 is 15 amino acids. Germline V gene lookup returns CDR1 SGHRS and CDR2 YFSETQ. CDR3 sequence (DNA): TGCGCCAGCAGGCGAGGGGCGGGAGAAGGCGGGGAGCTGTTTTTT. Translation gives CASRRGAGEGGELFF.

This clone has just a few counts. J is TRBJ1-5 and V is TRBV6-6; D is unclear. Deletions cut 0 bases from V and 7 bases from J, with 13 bases between. CDR1 is MNHNY and CDR2 is SVGAGI in the germline V gene (reference sequence). The CDR3 has 15 amino acids. The CDR3 here is CASSYSSWEIQPQHF. For the CDR3, the DNA is TGTGCCAGCAGTTACTCGTCCTGGGAGATACAGCCCCAGCATTTT.

The V call is TRBV23-1, the J call TRBJ1-1; D is undetermined. Being an ORF, TRBV23-1 has a function that is uncertain. The CDR3 extends over 14 amino acids. V lost 7 bases, J lost 3 bases, and 15 bases lay in between. The DNA for the CDR3 is TGCGCCAGCACTAACTCACTTGGTGACACTGAAGCTTTCTTT. It specifies CASTNSLGDTEAFF.

The J gene is TRBJ2-1, the V gene TRBV5-1; D might be TRBD2 (5 bases). The CDR3 has 14 residues. The germline V gene has CDR1 SGHRS and CDR2 YFSETQ. V lost 4 bases to trimming and J lost 8 bases, with 16 bases between them. The CDR3 sequence: CASSMASVGDEQFF. CDR3 DNA: TGCGCCAGCAGCATGGCTTCCGTCGGGGATGAGCAGTTCTTC.

This clone was recorded many times. V gene TRBV7-9 combines with J gene TRBJ2-7; D is perhaps TRBD2 (5 bases). From germline, CDR1 is SEHNR and CDR2 FQNEAQ (reference sequence). The CDR3 consists of 16 residues. V lost 4 bases and J 1 base, leaving 17 bases between the germline ends. As DNA, the CDR3 is TGTGCCAGCAGCTCCCAGGACTCTTCAAAATCCTACGAGCAGTACTTC. Amino acids: CASSSQDSSKSYEQYF.

This clone was seen a single time. The DNA for the CDR3 is TGTGCCAGCAGCCTAGACCGGGACAGGGGGATTTTGGGCGGCTACACCTTC. It specifies CASSLDRDRGILGGYTF. The chain links TRBV7-8 to TRBJ1-2; 11 bases are shared with TRBD1. CDR1 SGHVS and CDR2 FQNEAQ come from the germline V gene. The CDR3 sequence is 17 residues long. V shed 5 bases and J 8 bases; nucleotides not matched to a gene: 16.

This chain joins TRBV5-1 and TRBJ1-5; 7 nucleotides match TRBD1. Germline loops: CDR1 SGHRS, CDR2 YFSETQ. The ends lost 4 bases at V and 5 bases at J; junction bases unmatched: 6. The CDR3 sequence is 14 residues long. The CDR3 coding sequence is TGCGCCAGCAGCGCCGGGACAGAAGATCAGCCCCAGCATTTT. Translation gives CASSAGTEDQPQHF.

This chain uses TRBV28 with TRBJ1-1, with 7 positions matching TRBD1. The CDR3 covers 15 residues. J gave up 1 base and V 4 bases, and 6 bases lay outside the gene matches. Germline CDR1 MDHEN, CDR2 SYDVKM. The DNA for the CDR3 is TGTGCCAGCAGTTCCCGTCGGACAGGGAACACTGAAGCTTTCTTT. Translated: CASSSRRTGNTEAFF. Complete variable domain (other parts from reference TRBV28 and TRBJ1-1): DVKVTQSSRYLVKRTGEKVFLECVQDMDHENMFWYRQDPGLGLRLIYFSYDVKMKEKGDIPEGYSVSREKKERFSLILESASTNQTSMYLCASSSRRTGNTEAFFGQGTRLTVV.

V is TRBV11-2 and J is TRBJ1-2, with D possibly TRBD1 on 5 matching bases. The CDR3 is made up of 15 amino acids. Trimming removed 0 bases from V and 2 bases from J, with 10 bases in between. Germline values: CDR1 SGHAT, CDR2 FQNNGV. The chain's CDR3 is CASSLERGTNYGYTF. The CDR3 bases are TGTGCCAGCAGCTTAGAGCGGGGCACCAACTATGGCTACACCTTC.

The rearrangement uses TRBV9 and TRBJ2-1; TRBD2 aligns across 10 bases. Germline V gives CDR1 SGDLS, CDR2 YYNGEE. V dropped 4 bases and J dropped 0; count of bases not matched to a gene: 4. The length of the CDR3 is 16 residues. The CDR3 DNA is TGTGCCAGCAGCTCCCGGACTAGCGGCTCCTACAATGAGCAGTTCTTC. Translated, it gives CASSSRTSGSYNEQFF.

V is TRBV5-1 and J is TRBJ2-3; 12 positions agree with TRBD1. The CDR3 loop spans 14 amino acids. Germline V gene lookup returns CDR1 SGHRS and CDR2 YFSETQ. Trimming cost V 8 bases and J 6 bases; bases outside gene matches: 7. In nucleotides, the CDR3 is TGCGCCAGTCGCGGGACAGGGGGCAGTGATACGCAGTATTTT. Amino acid sequence: CASRGTGGSDTQYF.